This T cell receptor (beta chain) was identified in a study of cytomegalovirus exposure and HLA in healthy donors. The wider study: Researchers previously reported finding 100 million or so unique TCR beta sequences from some 180 million T cells.

60 Vbeta and 13 Jbeta primers were used in PCR. The protocol was immunoSEQ multiplex PCR, while the TCRdb copy is restricted to in-frame clones and leaves out a portion. This sample has 110,000 to 150,000 clones, with approximately 9% found just once. CDR3 length equals 16 residues. Germline V CDR1 and CDR2: MDHEN, SYDVKM. Trimming cost V 4 bases and J 4 bases; bases outside gene matches: 11. This TCR was sampled from a male donor in good health and CMV-seronegative. Sequencing was carried out using PBMCs. The V gene is TRBV28, the J gene TRBJ2-5; 8 nucleotides line up with TRBD1. CDR3 amino acids: CASSSTAGTGTETQYF. The DNA for the CDR3 is TGTGCCAGCAGTTCGACCGCCGGGACAGGTACAGAGACCCAGTACTTC.